This passage covers 13 T cell receptor beta chains from one sample sequenced in a study of T cell changes during pregnancy in multiple sclerosis. Only in-frame clones appear in the TCRdb table, and some are missing; sequencing was by immunoSEQ multiplex PCR. The sample has approximately 50,000 clones; about 90% are singletons. The specimen comprised CD8+ T cells from peripheral blood mononuclear cells, sampled after pregnancy. The receptors derive from a female donor with multiple sclerosis, enrolled in a pregnancy study.

V gene TRBV7-9 combines with J gene TRBJ2-7, with 10 bases matching TRBD1. The junction had 6 bases not matched to a gene; V was cut back by 3 bases and J by 4 bases. The CDR3 length is 15 residues. Looked up from germline, CDR1 is SEHNR and CDR2 is FQNEAQ (reference sequence). The CDR3 coding sequence is TGTGCCAGCAGCTTCCCACGGACAGGGGGGTACGAGCAGTACTTC. Translating gives CASSFPRTGGYEQYF.

V and J are TRBV5-4 and TRBJ2-2; 9 bases match TRBD2. The V and J ends lost 5 bases and 4 bases, in that order; junction bases with no gene match: 3. The CDR3 is made up of 14 amino acids. CDR1 is SGHNT and CDR2 is YYREEE in the germline V gene (reference sequence). The CDR3 here is CASRAGGGTGELFF. In DNA form, the CDR3 reads TGTGCCAGCAGGGCGGGGGGGGGCACCGGGGAGCTGTTTTTT. The full variable domain, completed using reference TRBV5-4 and TRBJ2-2, is ETGVTQSPTHLIKTRGQQVTLRCSSQSGHNTVSWYQQALGQGPQFIFQYYREEENGRGNFPPRFSGLQFPNYSSELNVNALELDDSALYLCASRAGGGTGELFFGEGSRLTVL.

In its sample, this clone was seen many times. The gene calls are TRBV5-5 and TRBJ1-2; D remains unclear. The germline gives CDR1 SGHKS, CDR2 YYEKEE (reference sequence). V lost 5 bases and J 4 bases, leaving 6 bases between the germline ends. The CDR3 runs to 11 residues. The CDR3 loop reads CASSHSYGYTF. In nucleotides, the CDR3 is TGTGCCAGCAGTCACAGCTATGGCTACACCTTC. The full variable domain, rest sourced from reference TRBV5-5 and TRBJ1-2, is DAGVTQSPTHLIKTRGQQVTLRCSPISGHKSVSWYQQVLGQGPQFIFQYYEKEERGRGNFPDRFSARQFPNYSSELNVNALLLGDSALYLCASSHSYGYTFGSGTRLTVV.

The rearrangement links TRBV29-1 to TRBJ2-1; 9 bases match TRBD2. Germline CDR1 is SQVTM and CDR2 is ANQGSEA. The CDR3 is 15 residues long. The trim removed 6 bases at V and 4 bases at J, leaving 10 bases unmatched. In DNA, the CDR3 is TGCAGCGTAGCTGCAGCGGGGGGCCCATACAATGAGCAGTTCTTC. Translated, it gives CSVAAAGGPYNEQFF.

The chain carries TRBV21-1 and TRBJ1-6; the D segment call TRBD1 is taken from the table without a DNA check. TRBV21-1 is deemed a pseudogene. The CDR3 loop spans 16 amino acids. CDR3 coding DNA: TGTGCCAGCAGCCCCGGGACAGGGTTGTATAATTCACCCCTCCACTTT. Its translation: CASSPGTGLYNSPLHF.

The chain combines TRBV5-4 with TRBJ2-7; no definite D call. The germline V gene encodes CDR1 SGHNT and CDR2 YYREEE (reference sequence). This CDR3 is built from 12 residues. Trimming stripped 3 bases from V and 2 bases from J, with 6 bases between. CDR3 region: CASSSLTYEQYF. As DNA, the CDR3 is TGTGCCAGCAGCTCCCTAACCTACGAGCAGTACTTC.

The V and J genes are TRBV15 and TRBJ1-3; D gene ambiguous. The V and J ends lost 5 bases and 3 bases respectively, with 14 bases between them. CDR3 length: 15 residues. From germline, CDR1 is LNHNV and CDR2 YYDKDF (reference sequence). The CDR3 DNA sequence: TGTGCCACCAGCGAAAAGGGAGGGATTGGAAACACCATATATTTT. It is translated as CATSEKGGIGNTIYF.

This chain's CDR3 is CASSGGALYEQYF. The CDR3 nucleotides are TGTGCCAGCAGTGGCGGGGCTTTATACGAGCAGTACTTC. The chain recombines TRBV27 with TRBJ2-7; D is possibly TRBD2 (6 bases). Germline V gene lookup returns CDR1 MNHEY and CDR2 SMNVEV (reference sequence). The V end was cut by 5 bases, the J end by 4 bases, with 12 bases between. The CDR3 is 13 amino acids.

This clone was recorded a few times. The chain couples TRBV29-1 to TRBJ1-1; D remains unclear. V was trimmed by 2 bases and J by 8 bases, leaving 9 bases between them. Germline loops: CDR1 SQVTM, CDR2 ANQGSEA. The CDR3 is 11 amino acids. CDR3 region: CSVEQRYEAFF. CDR3 coding DNA: TGCAGCGTTGAACAGAGGTACGAAGCTTTCTTT.

This chain joins TRBV13 and TRBJ1-3; TRBD1 matches 9 bases. The length of the CDR3 is 18 residues. V was pared by 0 bases and J by 2 bases, with 8 bases of the junction left unmatched. In germline, CDR1 is PRHDT, CDR2 FYEKMQ (reference sequence). As DNA, the CDR3 is TGTGCCAGCAGCTTAGGGACCCCTACAGGGGGCCCTGGAAACACCATATATTTT. This codes for CASSLGTPTGGPGNTIYF.

The chain recombines TRBV9 with TRBJ2-5, with 9 bases identical to TRBD1. Trimming took 2 bases from V and 7 from J; bases not matched to a gene: 12. The CDR3 extends over 16 amino acids. Germline V gene sequence: CDR1 SGDLS, CDR2 YYNGEE. The CDR3 is CASSVGTGKEFGTQYF. For the CDR3, the DNA is TGTGCCAGCAGCGTGGGGACAGGGAAGGAATTTGGGACCCAGTACTTC.

The chain employs TRBV29-1 and TRBJ2-1; possibly TRBD1 for D (5 bases). V lost 4 bases and J 5 bases, leaving 9 bases between the germline ends. The CDR3 is made up of 12 amino acids. The germline V gene encodes CDR1 SQVTM and CDR2 ANQGSEA. The CDR3 coding sequence is TGCAGCGTTGGCAGGGCCAACAATGAGCAGTTCTTC. Protein sequence: CSVGRANNEQFF.

This chain links TRBV15 with TRBJ2-1; possibly TRBD2 for D (6 bases). The germline CDR1 and CDR2 sequences are LNHNV and YYDKDF (reference sequence). The CDR3 loop spans 13 amino acids. V was cut by 4 bases and J by 8 bases, with 12 bases left in between. The DNA of the CDR3 is TGTGCCACCAGCAAGATGGGGGGTTATGAGCAGTTCTTC. Protein product: CATSKMGGYEQFF.